One T cell receptor beta chain is described in this entry. Two rounds of nested PCR, of around 16 and 10 cycles, were run on TCRalpha and TCRbeta cDNA. One entry per CDR3 protein, without DNA, is what TCRdb gives after re-calling the 5' RACE reads. The ten top clones account for about 2.6%, within a sample of around 450,000 distinct CDR3 sequences. The data were obtained in a study of monozygotic twins with inflammatory bowel disease. CDR1 is LGHNA, CDR2 YSLEER, per germline. CDR3 size: 16 residues. This receptor was obtained from a human donor with ulcerative colitis or Crohn's disease, or a healthy co-twin of an affected twin (not recorded which). The rearrangement joins TRBV4-3 to TRBJ2-7; TCRdb indicates TRBD1, and absent DNA this call remains unverified. Source material: blood. CDR3: CASSQDMGGAVYEQYF.